These T cell receptor beta chains were read from a single sample in a study of blood T cell repertoires in COVID-19. Here immunoSEQ multiplex PCR was the method, and the copy in TCRdb shows in-frame clones only, minus some. Altogether more than 9,500 clones are present, roughly 80% being singletons, with the ten largest covering 21%. The source material was peripheral blood. The receptors were sampled from a human donor in a cohort sampled during active COVID-19. The CDR3 runs from the conserved cysteine through the conserved F or W. Size is omitted from some rows. Given values are once, few, many or a class for expanded clones.

size,J,V,CDR3
.,TRBJ2-7,TRBV18,CASSPLDRGLGEQYF
.,TRBJ1-1,TRBV9,CASSVGGAGPQTEAFF
.,TRBJ1-3,TRBV5-1,CASSGARDRDSPASGNTIYF
.,TRBJ1-4,TRBV19,CASSPTSDSWGEKLFF
.,TRBJ2-2,TRBV19,CASSLWAGIAGELFF
few,TRBJ2-7,TRBV5-6,CASRPLGGGSLSYEQYF
.,TRBJ1-2,TRBV7-6,CASSSTDDYGYTF
few,TRBJ2-7,TRBV18,CASSPLSRSYEQYF
.,TRBJ2-1,TRBV11-2,CASSLVPLTGSSYNEQFF
.,TRBJ1-2,TRBV27,CASSPTLSNYGYTF
few,TRBJ1-4,TRBV6-6,CASSYTGQGVEKLFF
.,TRBJ1-5,TRBV3-1/TRBV3-2,CASTGLRPQHF
.,TRBJ1-2,TRBV7-6,CASSLGRFRDRGTNYGYTF
once,TRBJ2-7,TRBV28,CASTLPGHEQYF
.,TRBJ1-3,TRBV7-8,CASSRDRPSGNTIYF
.,TRBJ2-1,TRBV30,CAWRRPLGEQFF
.,TRBJ2-5,TRBV7-9,CASSLRDRGQETQYF
.,TRBJ2-1,TRBV23-1,CASSQPGQGIGEQFF
.,TRBJ2-2,TRBV18,CASSPPGQHTGELFF
.,TRBJ2-5,TRBV9,CASSVEPEETQYF
few,TRBJ2-2,TRBV12-5,CASGLPSLGGGPRETGELFF
.,TRBJ1-3,TRBV19,CASRRQFGNTIYF
.,TRBJ1-2,TRBV6-1,CASSETTGYGYTF
.,TRBJ2-5,TRBV3-1/TRBV3-2,CASSPLAGVETQYF
.,TRBJ2-3,TRBV18,CASSLLGLAGGTDTQYF
.,TRBJ2-7,TRBV3-1/TRBV3-2,CASSQEWTGESYEQYF
.,TRBJ2-1,TRBV24-1,CATSAGQGVHEQFF
.,TRBJ2-5,TRBV7-9,CASSPAGGHETQYF
.,TRBJ1-6,TRBV21-1,CASSKRAGRKPLHF
.,TRBJ2-3,TRBV5-4,CASSTPGEDTQYF
once,TRBJ2-3,TRBV29-1,CSVGGLAASTDTQYF
.,TRBJ1-4,TRBV6-1,CASSASYRASNEKLFF
.,TRBJ1-2,TRBV6-5,CATQAGGGYTF
.,TRBJ1-2,TRBV6-1,CASSKDSTGGPERGYTF
.,TRBJ2-6,TRBV5-1,CASSFTAFLSGANVLTF
.,TRBJ1-3,TRBV7-2,CASSLGTGGGYTIYF
.,TRBJ1-5,TRBV6-1,CASSEQADQPQHF
.,TRBJ1-5,TRBV7-2,CASSPDQGGSNQPQHF
.,TRBJ2-1,TRBV2,CASSEGVETGEFF
.,TRBJ2-5,TRBV24-1,CATSDSRQGYQETQYF
few,TRBJ2-3,TRBV11-3,CASSLWGLDTQYF
.,TRBJ1-4,TRBV5-6,CASSWGQGEKLFF
.,TRBJ1-1,TRBV5-1,CASSRIQGTQGFF
.,TRBJ2-1,TRBV7-6,CASSPRLAGGHNEQFF
.,TRBJ1-1,TRBV6-5,CASSYSHRGNTEAFF
few,TRBJ1-5,TRBV19,CASSGGGNQPQHF
.,TRBJ2-2,TRBV28,CASSLTGNTGELFF
.,TRBJ2-2,TRBV4-3,CASSQETLAGGRLNTGELFF
.,TRBJ1-1,TRBV12-5,CASARGYMNTEAFF
.,TRBJ2-5,TRBV27,CASSPRGRQETQYF
few,TRBJ1-3,TRBV2,CASSWGQRNTIYF
.,TRBJ2-3,TRBV19,CASTPGREYIDTQYF